This T cell receptor beta chain was observed in a study of blood T cell repertoires in COVID-19. Clones were sequenced by immunoSEQ multiplex PCR, and TCRdb holds only the in-frame ones, with some missing. The table lists 150,000 to 250,000 clones, approximately 94% of them singletons. Germline values: CDR1 MGHRA, CDR2 YSYEKL. With 0 bases clipped from V and 3 bases from J, the junction kept 6 bases outside the gene matches. The length of the CDR3 is 16 residues. This sequence joins TRBV4-1 and TRBJ2-7; the match to TRBD1 covers 9 bases. The sequencing input was peripheral blood. This sequence was found in a man aged 25-40 years with COVID-19, enrolled during active disease. The CDR3: CASSQEGGTGIYEQYF. The CDR3 nucleotides read TGCGCCAGCAGCCAAGAGGGTGGGACAGGGATCTACGAGCAGTACTTC.